This is a list of T cell receptor beta chains from one sample in a study of beta chain features in type 1 diabetes. The data were produced by immunoSEQ multiplex PCR, yet TCRdb's version contains in-frame clones alone and is incomplete. Among 240,000 or so clones listed, 27% were seen once. The sequenced material came from central memory CD4+ T cells from blood. These receptors came from a man aged 30 to 45 in good health. Each CDR3 is given with its conserved first and last residue. A D gene is named only where the DNA matches it firmly. Size is omitted from some rows. Given values are once, few, many or a class for expanded clones.

v_call,cdr3_length,clone_size,j_call,d_call,cdr3_nt,cdr3_aa
TRBV28,15,NA,TRBJ1-1,TRBD1,TGTGCCAGCAGTGATATTGACAGGGGTGGCACTGAAGCTTTCTTT,CASSDIDRGGTEAFF
TRBV7-9,14,once,TRBJ2-7,TRBD1,TGTGCCAGCAGCTGGAGACAACAGGGGATCGAGCAGTACTTC,CASSWRQQGIEQYF
TRBV6-5,12,NA,TRBJ2-7,TRBD1,TGTGCCAGCAGGGGACAGGGCTACGAGCAGTACTTC,CASRGQGYEQYF
TRBV9,15,few,TRBJ2-2,TRBD2,TGTGCCAGCAGCGTGGGGGGGAGCGGTACCGGGGAGCTGTTTTTT,CASSVGGSGTGELFF
TRBV7-2,12,NA,TRBJ2-3,NA,TGTGCCAGCGGTGTGAGGGGAGATACGCAGTATTTT,CASGVRGDTQYF
TRBV30,13,NA,TRBJ2-3,NA,TGTGCCTGGAGTGGGGTAGCCGCAGATACGCAGTATTTT,CAWSGVAADTQYF
TRBV28,13,few,TRBJ2-5,NA,TGTGCCAGCAGTCGGGGGAGTAGAGAGACCCAGTACTTC,CASSRGSRETQYF
TRBV23-1,17,NA,TRBJ1-5,TRBD1,TGCGCCAGCAACAACACCGGGACAGGGTCTCTCAATCAGCCCCAGCATTTT,CASNNTGTGSLNQPQHF
TRBV18,13,NA,TRBJ2-5,TRBD1,TGTGCCAGCTCAAGGGACAGGGAAGAGACCCAGTACTTC,CASSRDREETQYF
TRBV7-2,13,many,TRBJ2-1,NA,TGTGCCAGCAGCTTATACAGTCACAATGAGCAGTTCTTC,CASSLYSHNEQFF
TRBV29-1,11,few,TRBJ2-3,NA,TGCAGCTTCCCGCTATCCGATACGCAGTATTTT,CSFPLSDTQYF
TRBV5-1,15,NA,TRBJ2-3,TRBD2,TGCGCCAGCACCCGACTAGCGGGAGCCTCAGATACGCAGTATTTT,CASTRLAGASDTQYF
TRBV2,13,few,TRBJ2-5,NA,TGTGCCAGCAGTGAACGCAGAAAAGAGACCCAGTACTTC,CASSERRKETQYF
TRBV11-2,17,few,TRBJ2-6,TRBD1,TGTGCCAGCAGCTTGGACAGGTCGAGCTCTGGGGCCAACGTCCTGACTTTC,CASSLDRSSSGANVLTF
TRBV12-5,11,many,TRBJ2-5,NA,TGTGCTAGTGGTTTGAGCCTTCCCCAGTACTTC,CASGLSLPQYF
TRBV6-7,17,few,TRBJ2-1,TRBD2,TGTGCCAGCAGTCCCGGATGCGGGAGAAGCTCCTACAATGAGCAGTTCTTC,CASSPGCGRSSYNEQFF
TRBV7-9,12,few,TRBJ2-3,NA,TGTGCCAGCAGCTTGGTCGCAGATACGCAGTATTTT,CASSLVADTQYF
TRBV9,16,NA,TRBJ2-7,TRBD2,TGTGCCAGCAGCGTCGGGTCGGCGGGAGTCCGGGAAGAGCAGTACTTC,CASSVGSAGVREEQYF
TRBV13,14,NA,TRBJ1-4,NA,TGTGCCAGCAGCTTTTCCCGGGGGGTGGGAAAACTGTTTTTT,CASSFSRGVGKLFF
TRBV30,15,few,TRBJ2-3,NA,TGTGCCTGGAGTGTACTTCGTGGGGGGCCAGATACGCAGTATTTT,CAWSVLRGGPDTQYF
TRBV5-1,15,NA,TRBJ2-1,TRBD2,TGCGCCAGCAGGGCCAGCGGGGACTCCTACAATGAGCAGTTCTTC,CASRASGDSYNEQFF
TRBV28,15,few,TRBJ1-1,NA,TGTGCCAGCAGTCCGCCTGGGACCCAGAACACTGAAGCTTTCTTT,CASSPPGTQNTEAFF
TRBV6-5,13,NA,TRBJ2-3,NA,TGTGCCAGCCGGAAAGGGGGGACAGATACGCAGTATTTT,CASRKGGTDTQYF
TRBV23-1,21,few,TRBJ2-1,TRBD2,TGCGCCAGCAGTCAATTGTCGGGGCAGGGACTAGCGGGAGTGCCCTACAATGAGCAGTTCTTC,CASSQLSGQGLAGVPYNEQFF
TRBV13,13,NA,TRBJ2-5,NA,TGTGCCAGCAGCCCCCGCAGGGGAGAGACCCAGTACTTC,CASSPRRGETQYF
TRBV19,14,NA,TRBJ2-6,NA,TGTGCCAGTACTGACCTATCTGGGGCCAACGTCCTGACTTTC,CASTDLSGANVLTF
TRBV5-1,13,few,TRBJ2-7,NA,TGCGCCAGCAGCTTTGAGGGCTCGTACGAGCAGTACTTC,CASSFEGSYEQYF
TRBV5-1,16,few,TRBJ2-7,TRBD2,TGCGCCAGCAGCTCTGCGACTAGCGGGGTTATCTACGAGCAGTACTTC,CASSSATSGVIYEQYF
TRBV7-2,15,NA,TRBJ2-5,TRBD1,TGTGCCAGCAGCATACGACAGGGCGTAGCAGAGACCCAGTACTTC,CASSIRQGVAETQYF
TRBV18,17,NA,TRBJ2-5,TRBD2,TGTGCCAGCTCACCACAGGCGCCAGCGGGGGGGAAAGAGACCCAGTACTTC,CASSPQAPAGGKETQYF
TRBV7-9,16,NA,TRBJ2-5,TRBD1,TGTGCCAGCAGCTTAGGGGACAGGGGAATACAAGAGACCCAGTACTTC,CASSLGDRGIQETQYF